The 3 T cell receptor beta chains in this list originate from one sample, sequenced in a study of blood T cell repertoires in COVID-19. Data came from immunoSEQ multiplex PCR; TCRdb stores just in-frame clones and leaves some out. The data show about 190,000 clones, 88% seen once. Sequencing was carried out using peripheral blood. The receptors originated from a human donor in a cohort sampled during active COVID-19.

The chain has TRBV11-2 and TRBJ2-4; 9 bases line up with TRBD1. Per the germline V gene, CDR1 is SGHAT and CDR2 is FQNNGV. The CDR3 loop spans 16 amino acids. Trimming took 2 bases from V and 1 from J; bases not matched to a gene: 3. CDR3 DNA: TGTGCCAGCAGCTTAACACAGGGGGCTGCCAAAAACATTCAGTACTTC. This gives the protein CASSLTQGAAKNIQYF.

This clone was counted only a few times. V gene TRBV7-9 combines with J gene TRBJ2-7; D might be TRBD1 (5 bases). In germline, CDR1 is SEHNR, CDR2 FQNEAQ (reference sequence). CDR3 length equals 13 residues. V lost 5 bases and J lost 5, with 13 bases in between. The CDR3 spells CASSKDKNHEQYF. CDR3 nucleotides: TGTGCCAGCAGCAAGGACAAGAACCACGAGCAGTACTTC.

This clone has only a few counts. The chain couples TRBV27 to TRBJ2-2, with a tentative D call TRBD1 (6 bases). Germline CDR1 is MNHEY and CDR2 is SMNVEV (reference sequence). This CDR3 contains 15 residues. V was shortened by 4 bases and J by 2 bases, with 11 bases between the two germline ends. CDR3 protein: CASSSWTANTGELFF. The CDR3 bases are TGTGCCAGCAGTTCTTGGACAGCTAACACCGGGGAGCTGTTTTTT.